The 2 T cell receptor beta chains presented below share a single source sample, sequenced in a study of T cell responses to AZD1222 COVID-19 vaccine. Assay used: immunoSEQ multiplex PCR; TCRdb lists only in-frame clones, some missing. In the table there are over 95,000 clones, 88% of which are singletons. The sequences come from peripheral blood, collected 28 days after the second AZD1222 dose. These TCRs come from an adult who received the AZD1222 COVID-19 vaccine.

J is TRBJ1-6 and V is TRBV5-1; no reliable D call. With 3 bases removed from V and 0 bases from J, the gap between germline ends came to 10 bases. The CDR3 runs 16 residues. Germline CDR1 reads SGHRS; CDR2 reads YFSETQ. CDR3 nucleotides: TGCGCCAGCAGCTCCGAGACGGGCTCCTATAATTCACCCCTCCACTTT. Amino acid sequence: CASSSETGSYNSPLHF.

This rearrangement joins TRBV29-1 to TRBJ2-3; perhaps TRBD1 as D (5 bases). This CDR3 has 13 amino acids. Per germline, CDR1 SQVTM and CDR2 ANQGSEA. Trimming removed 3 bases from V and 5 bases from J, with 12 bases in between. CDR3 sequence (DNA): TGCAGCGTTGACAGGGTAGTTGGAGATACGCAGTATTTT. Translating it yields CSVDRVVGDTQYF.